The 18 T cell receptor beta chains listed next were all sequenced from one sample in a study of cytotoxic CD8 clonotypes in ibrutinib-treated CLL. Using immunoSEQ multiplex PCR, the repertoire was profiled, and TCRdb retains in-frame clones only, with some absent. The table includes tens of thousands of clones, around 69% detected once. The material sequenced was PBMCs, taken at disease progression, from a patient treated with ibrutinib. These receptors were obtained from a human donor with chronic lymphocytic leukemia.

This chain links TRBV7-2 with TRBJ2-3; 13 bases are shared with TRBD2. J lost 5 bases, V lost 1 base, and 3 bases had no gene match. Germline lookup yields CDR1 SGHTA and CDR2 FQGNSA. The CDR3 is made up of 16 amino acids. The DNA of the CDR3 is TGTGCCAGCAGCTTAGGGGGACTAGCGGGGCAAGATACGCAGTATTTT. Amino acid sequence: CASSLGGLAGQDTQYF.

The chain joins TRBV7-9 to TRBJ2-7, with D tentatively TRBD1 (5 bases). The CDR3 extends over 12 amino acids. CDR1 is SEHNR and CDR2 is FQNEAQ in the germline V gene (reference sequence). V was shortened by 5 bases and J by 3 bases, with 8 bases between the two germline ends. The CDR3 protein is CASSGQVYEQYF. The CDR3 DNA reads TGTGCCAGCAGCGGACAAGTCTACGAGCAGTACTTC.

This chain joins TRBV29-1 and TRBJ2-7; D perhaps matches TRBD1 (5 bases). The V gene lost 5 bases and the J gene lost 3 bases, with 11 bases spanning the gap. The CDR3 is 12 amino acids. Per the germline V gene, CDR1 is SQVTM and CDR2 is ANQGSEA. The CDR3 nucleotides read TGCAGCGTTCGTACAGGCCTCTACGAGCAGTACTTC. Protein product: CSVRTGLYEQYF.

By sample share, this clone is medium-sized (0.01 to 0.1%). The V call is TRBV2, the J call TRBJ2-1; D remains ambiguous. Trimming took off 6 bases at V and 0 bases at J, with 18 bases between the two ends. This CDR3 is built from 17 residues. The germline CDR1 and CDR2 sequences are SNHLY and FYNNEI. The CDR3 region is CASSRHSAHRSYNEQFF. The CDR3 nucleotides are TGTGCCAGCAGCCGTCACTCCGCACACCGCTCCTACAATGAGCAGTTCTTC.

This clone showed up just once. The V and J genes are TRBV30 and TRBJ2-1; unclear D gene. Germline lookup yields CDR1 GTSNPN and CDR2 SVGIG (reference sequence). The CDR3 is 10 residues long. Trimming left V 8 bases short and J 3 bases short, with 5 bases between. CDR3 sequence reads: CAAFYNEQFF. CDR3 DNA: TGTGCCGCGTTCTACAATGAGCAGTTCTTC.

This clone was picked up many times. CDR3 DNA sequence: TGTGCCAGCAGCTTAGCGATTGGGGGGGCGGCCGTCAACGACGAGCAGTACTTC. It specifies CASSLAIGGAAVNDEQYF. This chain joins TRBV7-6 and TRBJ2-7; perhaps TRBD2 as D (7 bases). CDR1 is SGHVS and CDR2 is FNYEAQ in the germline V gene. Trimming pared 0 bases from V and 5 bases from J, leaving 23 bases between. CDR3 size: 18 residues.

The chain combines TRBV4-1 with TRBJ1-1; D is ambiguous. V dropped 4 bases and J dropped 0 bases, with 15 bases sitting between them. The CDR3 covers 16 residues. CDR1 is MGHRA, CDR2 YSYEKL, per germline. CDR3 coding DNA: TGCGCCAGCAGCCCGGATGGGGAGGGTTTGAACACTGAAGCTTTCTTT. Amino acids: CASSPDGEGLNTEAFF.

The V and J genes are TRBV18 and TRBJ2-4, with a tentative D call TRBD2 (5 bases). The CDR3 sequence is 13 residues long. Germline V gene data show CDR1 as KGHSH and CDR2 as LQKENI. Trimming took off 6 bases at V and 8 bases at J, with 14 bases between the two ends. The CDR3 DNA reads as TGTGCCAGCTCCGGACTTTTTGGAGACATTCAGTACTTC. The encoded protein is CASSGLFGDIQYF.

This clone was counted between two and nine times. J is TRBJ2-1 and V is TRBV29-1; unclear D gene. The CDR3 spans 11 residues. The germline CDR1 and CDR2 sequences are SQVTM and ANQGSEA. Trimming took off 4 bases at V and 7 bases at J, with 8 bases between the two ends. The chain's CDR3 is CSVAVGNEQFF. CDR3 DNA sequence: TGCAGCGTTGCAGTCGGGAATGAGCAGTTCTTC.

V and J are TRBV5-6 and TRBJ2-7, with D unresolved. The germline gives CDR1 SGHDT, CDR2 YYEEEE. The CDR3 spans 13 residues. Trimming took off 2 bases at V and 1 base at J, with 7 bases between the two ends. The chain's CDR3 is CASSFASSYEQYF. CDR3 DNA sequence: TGTGCCAGCAGCTTTGCCTCATCCTACGAGCAGTACTTC.

The J gene is TRBJ1-2, the V gene TRBV4-1, with no clear D. Germline V gives CDR1 MGHRA, CDR2 YSYEKL. The CDR3 totals 14 residues. Between the trimmed V and J ends, which lost 1 base and 2 bases, there was a span of 8 bases. CDR3 in DNA: TGCGCCAGCAGCCAAGGGTGGCAGAACTATGGCTACACCTTC. Translation gives CASSQGWQNYGYTF.

The chain has TRBV7-3 and TRBJ2-5; possibly TRBD1 or TRBD2 for D (6 bases each). V lost 2 bases to trimming and J lost 5 bases, with 18 bases between them. This CDR3 contains 16 residues. Germline-derived CDR1 and CDR2 are SGHTA and FQGTGA. The CDR3 here is CASSLGNSGGWETQYF. The DNA of the CDR3 is TGTGCCAGCAGCTTAGGCAACTCCGGGGGCTGGGAGACCCAGTACTTC.

The genes are TRBV7-9 and TRBJ2-5; the D gene is possibly TRBD2 (6 bases). Germline V CDR1 and CDR2: SEHNR, FQNEAQ (reference sequence). The CDR3 has 15 amino acids. Trimming stripped 3 bases from V and 3 bases from J, with 14 bases between. The CDR3 DNA sequence: TGTGCCAGCAGCTTCTGGGGGGACGGCAAAGAGACCCAGTACTTC. Protein: CASSFWGDGKETQYF. Full variable domain (missing parts from reference TRBV7-9 and TRBJ2-5): DTGVSQNPRHKITKRGQNVTFRCDPISEHNRLYWYRQTLGQGPEFLTYFQNEAQLEKSRLLSDRFSAERPKGSFSTLEIQRTEQGDSAMYLCASSFWGDGKETQYFGPGTRLLVL.

V and J are TRBV18 and TRBJ1-4, with 10 bases aligning to TRBD1. The CDR3 has 15 amino acids. J gave up 7 bases and V 3 bases, and 5 bases lay outside the gene matches. The germline gives CDR1 KGHSH, CDR2 LQKENI. CDR3 sequence reads: CASSPTGGTFEKLFF. CDR3 bases: TGTGCCAGCTCACCGACAGGGGGCACGTTTGAAAAACTGTTTTTT.

The chain has TRBV19 and TRBJ1-5; 8 bases fit TRBD1. CDR1 and CDR2 (germline): LNHDA, SQIVND (reference sequence). V was pared by 4 bases and J by 2 bases, with 7 bases of the junction left unmatched. CDR3 size: 16 residues. The CDR3 here is CASSTYPGQGNQPQHF. CDR3 nucleotide sequence: TGTGCCAGTAGTACGTATCCGGGACAGGGCAATCAGCCCCAGCATTTT.

The chain recombines TRBV6-6 with TRBJ1-6; 8 nucleotides match TRBD1. CDR3 length: 15 amino acids. Germline CDR1 MNHNY, CDR2 SVGAGI (reference sequence). Trimming at V came to 7 bases and at J to 6 bases, leaving 8 bases not matched to a gene. In DNA, the CDR3 is TGTGCCAGCATTGCAGGGGGCGCGAGTAATTCACCCCTCCACTTT. The encoded protein is CASIAGGASNSPLHF.

This chain uses TRBV5-4 with TRBJ2-3; 10 bases fit TRBD2. Looked up from germline, CDR1 is SGHNT and CDR2 is YYREEE (reference sequence). Trimming cost V 4 bases and J 4 bases; bases outside gene matches: 9. The length of the CDR3 is 16 residues. The CDR3 spells CASSPLLAGSPDTQYF. CDR3 in DNA: TGTGCCAGCAGCCCCTTACTAGCGGGGAGTCCAGATACGCAGTATTTT.

The chain carries TRBV6-5 and TRBJ2-7, with 8 bases lining up with TRBD1. Germline trimming cut 4 bases from V and 4 bases from J; bases unmatched to any gene: 12. This CDR3 contains 16 residues. CDR1 and CDR2 (germline): MNHEY, SVGAGI. The CDR3 nucleotides are TGTGCCAGCAGTTCCTACGCCGGACAGGGTTGGTACGAGCAGTACTTC. This sequence encodes CASSSYAGQGWYEQYF.